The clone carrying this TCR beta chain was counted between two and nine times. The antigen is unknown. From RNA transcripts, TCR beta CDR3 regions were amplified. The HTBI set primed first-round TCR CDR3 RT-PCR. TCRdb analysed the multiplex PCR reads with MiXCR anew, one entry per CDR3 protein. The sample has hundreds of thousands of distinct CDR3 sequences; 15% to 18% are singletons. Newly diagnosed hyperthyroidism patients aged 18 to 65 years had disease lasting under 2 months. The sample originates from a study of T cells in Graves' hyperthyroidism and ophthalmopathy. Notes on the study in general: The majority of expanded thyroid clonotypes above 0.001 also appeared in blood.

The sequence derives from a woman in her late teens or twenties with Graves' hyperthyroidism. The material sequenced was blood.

The CDR3 nucleotides are TGTGCCAGCAGCCCCCAAGCGGGGTTCACAGATACGCAGTATTTT. Protein: CASSPQAGFTDTQYF. V gene TRBV6-1 combines with J gene TRBJ2-3, with TRBD2 matching over 7 bases. Germline V gene lookup returns CDR1 MNHNS and CDR2 SASEGT. Trimming at V came to 6 bases and at J to 2 bases, leaving 8 bases not matched to a gene. The CDR3 runs 15 residues.